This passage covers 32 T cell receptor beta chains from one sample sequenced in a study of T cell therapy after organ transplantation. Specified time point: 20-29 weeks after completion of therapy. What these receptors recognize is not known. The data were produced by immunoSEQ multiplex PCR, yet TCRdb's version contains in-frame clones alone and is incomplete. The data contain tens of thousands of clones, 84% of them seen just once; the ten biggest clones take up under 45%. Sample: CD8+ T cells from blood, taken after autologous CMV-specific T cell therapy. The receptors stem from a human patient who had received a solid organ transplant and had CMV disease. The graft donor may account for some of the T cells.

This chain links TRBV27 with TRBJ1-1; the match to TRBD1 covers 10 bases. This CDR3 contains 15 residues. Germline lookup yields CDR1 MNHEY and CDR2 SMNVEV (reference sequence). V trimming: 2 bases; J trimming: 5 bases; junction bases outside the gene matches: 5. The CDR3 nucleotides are TGTGCCAGCAGTTTAGGGGACAGGGGAGTTACTGAAGCTTTCTTT. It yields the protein CASSLGDRGVTEAFF.

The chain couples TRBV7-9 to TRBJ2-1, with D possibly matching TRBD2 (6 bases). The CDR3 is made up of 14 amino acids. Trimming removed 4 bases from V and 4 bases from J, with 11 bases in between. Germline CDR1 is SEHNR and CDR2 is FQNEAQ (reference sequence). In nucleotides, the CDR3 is TGTGCCAGCAGCTCCCTAGCGAAATACAATGAGCAGTTCTTC. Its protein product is CASSSLAKYNEQFF.

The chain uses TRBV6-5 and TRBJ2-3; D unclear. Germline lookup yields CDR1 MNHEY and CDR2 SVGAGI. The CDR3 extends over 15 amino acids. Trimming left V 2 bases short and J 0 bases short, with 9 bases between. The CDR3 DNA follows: TGTGCCAGCAGTTACAGAACAGATAGCACAGATACGCAGTATTTT. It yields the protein CASSYRTDSTDTQYF.

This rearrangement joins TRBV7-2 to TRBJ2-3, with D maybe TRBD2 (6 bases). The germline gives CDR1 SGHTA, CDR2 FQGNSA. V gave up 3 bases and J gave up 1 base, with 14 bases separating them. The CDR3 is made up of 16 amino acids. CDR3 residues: CASSFPSQRGTDTQYF. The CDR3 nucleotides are TGTGCCAGCAGCTTCCCTTCCCAGCGGGGCACAGATACGCAGTATTTT.

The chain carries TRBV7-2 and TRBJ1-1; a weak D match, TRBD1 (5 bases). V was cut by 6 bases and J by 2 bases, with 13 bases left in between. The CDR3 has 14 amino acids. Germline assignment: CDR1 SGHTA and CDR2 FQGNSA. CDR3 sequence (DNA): TGTGCCAGCAGGAACGGGACGGCCAACACTGAAGCTTTCTTT. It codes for CASRNGTANTEAFF.

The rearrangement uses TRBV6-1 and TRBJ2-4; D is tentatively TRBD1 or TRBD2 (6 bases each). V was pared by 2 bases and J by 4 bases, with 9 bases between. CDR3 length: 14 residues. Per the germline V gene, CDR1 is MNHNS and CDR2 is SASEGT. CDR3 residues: CASSELGGKNIQYF. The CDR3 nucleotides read TGTGCCAGCAGTGAACTAGGGGGGAAAAACATTCAGTACTTC.

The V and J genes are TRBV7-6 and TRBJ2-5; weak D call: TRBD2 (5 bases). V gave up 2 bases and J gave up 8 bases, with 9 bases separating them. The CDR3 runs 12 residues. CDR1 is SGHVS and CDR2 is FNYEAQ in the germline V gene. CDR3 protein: CASSLQSGTQYF. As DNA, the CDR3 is TGTGCCAGCAGCTTACAGTCGGGAACCCAGTACTTC.

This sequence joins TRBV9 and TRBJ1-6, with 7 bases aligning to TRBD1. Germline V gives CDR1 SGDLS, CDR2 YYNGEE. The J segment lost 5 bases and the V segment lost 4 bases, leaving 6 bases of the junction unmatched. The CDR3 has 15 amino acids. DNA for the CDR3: TGTGCCAGCAGCACCGGGACAGTGAATAATTCACCCCTCCACTTT. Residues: CASSTGTVNNSPLHF.

CDR3 coding DNA: TGTGCCAGCAGCTTATGGGGACAGGGGTGGAATGAGCAGTTCTTC. Encoded protein: CASSLWGQGWNEQFF. The chain employs TRBV7-6 and TRBJ2-1, with TRBD1 matching over 10 bases. CDR3 length: 15 residues. The germline gives CDR1 SGHVS, CDR2 FNYEAQ. The junction had 5 bases not matched to a gene; V was cut back by 2 bases and J by 7 bases.

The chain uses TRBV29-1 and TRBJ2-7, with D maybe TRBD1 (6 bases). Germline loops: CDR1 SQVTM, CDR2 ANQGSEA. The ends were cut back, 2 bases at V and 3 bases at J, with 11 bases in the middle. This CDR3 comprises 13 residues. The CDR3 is CSVETQDSYEQYF. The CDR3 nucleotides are TGCAGCGTTGAAACACAGGACAGCTACGAGCAGTACTTC.

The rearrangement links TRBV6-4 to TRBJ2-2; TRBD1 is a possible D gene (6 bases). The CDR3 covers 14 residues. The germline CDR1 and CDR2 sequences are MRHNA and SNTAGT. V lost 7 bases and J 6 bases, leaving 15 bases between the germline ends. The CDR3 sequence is CASTYAEGAGELFF. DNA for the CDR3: TGTGCCAGCACCTACGCAGAGGGGGCCGGGGAGCTGTTTTTT.

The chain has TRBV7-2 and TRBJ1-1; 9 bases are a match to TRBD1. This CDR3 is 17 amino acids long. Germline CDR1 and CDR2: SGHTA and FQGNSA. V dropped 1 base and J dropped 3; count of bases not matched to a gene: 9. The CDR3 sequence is CASSLVEGQGLYTEAFF. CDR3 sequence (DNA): TGTGCCAGCAGCTTAGTGGAGGGACAGGGATTATACACTGAAGCTTTCTTT.

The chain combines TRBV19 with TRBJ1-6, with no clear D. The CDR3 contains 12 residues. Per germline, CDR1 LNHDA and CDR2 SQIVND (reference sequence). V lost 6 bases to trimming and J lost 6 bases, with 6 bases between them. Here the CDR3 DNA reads TGTGCCAGTAGAACCGGTAATTCACCCCTCCACTTT. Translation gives CASRTGNSPLHF.

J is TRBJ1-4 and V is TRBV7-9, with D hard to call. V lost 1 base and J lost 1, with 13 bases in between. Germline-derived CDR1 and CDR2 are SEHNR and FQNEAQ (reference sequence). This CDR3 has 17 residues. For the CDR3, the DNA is TGTGCCAGCAGCTTAGTTGGAATTTCTGGAACTAATGAAAAACTGTTTTTT. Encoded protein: CASSLVGISGTNEKLFF.

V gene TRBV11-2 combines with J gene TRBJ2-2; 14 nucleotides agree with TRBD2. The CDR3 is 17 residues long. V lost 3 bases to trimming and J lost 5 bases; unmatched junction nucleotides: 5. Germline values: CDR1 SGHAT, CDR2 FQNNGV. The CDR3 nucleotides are TGTGCCAGCAGCTTGCCGCGACTAGCGGGAGGGACCGGGGAGCTGTTTTTT. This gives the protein CASSLPRLAGGTGELFF.

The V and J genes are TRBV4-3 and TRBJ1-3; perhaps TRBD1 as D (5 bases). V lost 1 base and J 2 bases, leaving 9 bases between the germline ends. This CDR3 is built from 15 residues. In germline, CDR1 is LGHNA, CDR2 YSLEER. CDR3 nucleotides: TGCGCCAGCAGCCAAGTCGCGGGGCCTGGAAACACCATATATTTT. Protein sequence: CASSQVAGPGNTIYF.

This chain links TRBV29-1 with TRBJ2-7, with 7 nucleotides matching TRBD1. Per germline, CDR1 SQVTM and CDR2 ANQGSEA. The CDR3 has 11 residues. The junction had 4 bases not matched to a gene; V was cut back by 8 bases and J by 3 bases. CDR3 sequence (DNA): TGCAGCAGCCGGGACAGCTACGAGCAGTACTTC. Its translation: CSSRDSYEQYF.

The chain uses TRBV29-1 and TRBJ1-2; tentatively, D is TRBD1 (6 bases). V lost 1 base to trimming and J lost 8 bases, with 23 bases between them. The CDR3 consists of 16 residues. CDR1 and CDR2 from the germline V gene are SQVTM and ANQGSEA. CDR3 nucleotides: TGCAGCGTTGAAGTCGAGGGGGTTATGGAATATGGCGGCTACACCTTC. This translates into CSVEVEGVMEYGGYTF.

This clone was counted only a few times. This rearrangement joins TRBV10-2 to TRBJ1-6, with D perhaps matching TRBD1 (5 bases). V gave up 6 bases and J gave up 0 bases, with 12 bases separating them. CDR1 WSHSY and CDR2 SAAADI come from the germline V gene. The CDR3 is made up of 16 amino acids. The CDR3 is CASSMDTPSYNSPLHF. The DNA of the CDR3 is TGCGCCAGCAGCATGGACACCCCCTCCTATAATTCACCCCTCCACTTT.

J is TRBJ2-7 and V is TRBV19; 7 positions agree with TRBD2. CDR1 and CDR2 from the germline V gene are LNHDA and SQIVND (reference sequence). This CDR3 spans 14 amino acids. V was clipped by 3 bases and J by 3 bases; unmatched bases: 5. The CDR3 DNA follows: TGTGCCAGTAGTATTTCGGGGGGTGGCTACGAGCAGTACTTC. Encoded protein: CASSISGGGYEQYF.

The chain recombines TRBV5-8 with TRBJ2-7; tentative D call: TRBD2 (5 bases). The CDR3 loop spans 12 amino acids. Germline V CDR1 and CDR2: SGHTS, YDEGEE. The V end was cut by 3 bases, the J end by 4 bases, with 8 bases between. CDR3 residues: CASSYSGYEQYF. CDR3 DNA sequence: TGTGCCAGCAGCTATTCGGGGTACGAGCAGTACTTC.

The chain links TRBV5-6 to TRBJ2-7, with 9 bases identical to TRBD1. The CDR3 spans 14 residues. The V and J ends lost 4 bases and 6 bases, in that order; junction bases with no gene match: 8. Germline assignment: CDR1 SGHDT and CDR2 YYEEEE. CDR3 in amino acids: CASSLGQGRAEQYF. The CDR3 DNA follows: TGTGCCAGCAGCCTGGGACAGGGCAGGGCCGAGCAGTACTTC.

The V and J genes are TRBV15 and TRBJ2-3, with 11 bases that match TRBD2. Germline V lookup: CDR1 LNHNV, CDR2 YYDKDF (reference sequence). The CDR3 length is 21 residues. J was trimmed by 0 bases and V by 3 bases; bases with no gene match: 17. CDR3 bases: TGTGCCACCAGCAGGCACCCCCTAGCGGGGGGCCTACCTACTAGCACAGATACGCAGTATTTT. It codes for CATSRHPLAGGLPTSTDTQYF.

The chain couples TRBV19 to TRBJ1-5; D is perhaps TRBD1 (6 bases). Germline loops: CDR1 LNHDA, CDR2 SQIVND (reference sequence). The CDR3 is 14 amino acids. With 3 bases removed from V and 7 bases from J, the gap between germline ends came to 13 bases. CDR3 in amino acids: CASSIVTGWQPQHF. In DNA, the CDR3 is TGTGCCAGTAGTATTGTCACAGGGTGGCAGCCCCAGCATTTT.

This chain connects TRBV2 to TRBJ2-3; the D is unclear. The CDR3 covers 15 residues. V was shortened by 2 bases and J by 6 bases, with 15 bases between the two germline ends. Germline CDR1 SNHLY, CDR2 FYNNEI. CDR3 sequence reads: CASSESPLPGDTQYF. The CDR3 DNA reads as TGTGCCAGCAGTGAATCTCCACTCCCTGGGGATACGCAGTATTTT. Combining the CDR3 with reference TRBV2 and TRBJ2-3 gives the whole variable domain EPEVTQTPSHQVTQMGQEVILRCVPISNHLYFYWYRQILGQKVEFLVSFYNNEISEKSEIFDDQFSVERPDGSNFTLKIRSTKLEDSAMYFCASSESPLPGDTQYFGPGTRLTVL.

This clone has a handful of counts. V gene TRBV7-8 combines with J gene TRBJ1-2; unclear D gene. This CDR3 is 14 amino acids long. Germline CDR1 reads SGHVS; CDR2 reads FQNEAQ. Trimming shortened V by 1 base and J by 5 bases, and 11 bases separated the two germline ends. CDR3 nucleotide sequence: TGTGCCAGCAGCTTAGATAATGTAGAATATGGCTACACCTTC. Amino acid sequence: CASSLDNVEYGYTF.

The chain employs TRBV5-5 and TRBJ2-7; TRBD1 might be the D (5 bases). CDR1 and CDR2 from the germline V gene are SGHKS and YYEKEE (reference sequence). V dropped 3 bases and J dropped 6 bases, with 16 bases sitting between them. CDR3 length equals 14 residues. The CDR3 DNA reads TGTGCCAGCAGCTGGGGCCAAACAGGTGTCGAGCAGTACTTC. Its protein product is CASSWGQTGVEQYF.

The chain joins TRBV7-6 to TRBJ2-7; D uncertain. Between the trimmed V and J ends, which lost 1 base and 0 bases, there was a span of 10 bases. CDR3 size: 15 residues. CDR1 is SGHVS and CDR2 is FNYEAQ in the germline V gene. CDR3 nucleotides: TGTGCCAGCAGCTTAGATGTCTTCAGCTCCTACGAGCAGTACTTC. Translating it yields CASSLDVFSSYEQYF.

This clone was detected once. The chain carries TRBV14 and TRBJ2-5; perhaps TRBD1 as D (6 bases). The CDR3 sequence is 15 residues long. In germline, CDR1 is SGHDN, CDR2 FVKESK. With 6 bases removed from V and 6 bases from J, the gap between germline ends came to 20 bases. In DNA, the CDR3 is TGTGCCAGCAGTGCTGTTGGGGGCGCATGGAAGACCCAGTACTTC. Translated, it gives CASSAVGGAWKTQYF.

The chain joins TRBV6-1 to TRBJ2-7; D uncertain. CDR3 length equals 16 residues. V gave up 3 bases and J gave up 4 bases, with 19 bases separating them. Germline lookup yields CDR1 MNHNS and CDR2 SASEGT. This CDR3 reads CASSEMNPGRLYEQYF. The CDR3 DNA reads TGTGCCAGCAGTGAGATGAACCCCGGAAGGCTTTACGAGCAGTACTTC.

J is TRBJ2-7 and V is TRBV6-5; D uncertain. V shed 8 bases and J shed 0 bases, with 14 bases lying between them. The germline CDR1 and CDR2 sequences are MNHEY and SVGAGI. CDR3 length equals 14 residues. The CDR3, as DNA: TGTGCCAGCTCCCTTAGGGCCCACTCCTACGAGCAGTACTTC. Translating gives CASSLRAHSYEQYF.

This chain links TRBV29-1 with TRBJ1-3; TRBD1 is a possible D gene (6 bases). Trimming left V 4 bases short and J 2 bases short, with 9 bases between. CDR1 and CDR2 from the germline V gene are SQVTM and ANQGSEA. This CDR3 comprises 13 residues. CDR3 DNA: TGCAGCGTTGCCGGGACAACTGGAAACACCATATATTTT. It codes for CSVAGTTGNTIYF.